The clone carrying this T cell receptor (beta chain) has ten or more counts. Unique molecular identifiers tagged the TCRbeta library. TCRdb re-called the PCR reads through MiXCR, storing one row per CDR3 protein. The table includes about 610,000 distinct CDR3 sequences, over 9.5% detected once. The CDR3 extends over 16 amino acids. CDR1 and CDR2 (germline): LGHNA, YSLEER. The germline V and J ends were trimmed by 3 bases and 0 bases, with 12 bases remaining between them. This record comes from a study of T-cell reconstitution after alpha-beta-depleted transplantation in children. The receptor was isolated from a human donor who donated a stem cell graft to a child with acute myeloid leukemia. This rearrangement joins TRBV4-3 to TRBJ2-1; maybe TRBD2 (5 bases). The material sequenced was PBMCs from the stem cell graft donor, taken from the stem cell graft. The CDR3 loop is CASSQAGGGSYNEQFF. CDR3 DNA sequence: TGCGCCAGCAGCCAGGCGGGTGGAGGCTCCTACAATGAGCAGTTCTTC.